This TCR beta chain was sequenced during a study of shared clonotypes between healthy human individuals. Study-level findings and limits: Researchers sampled only blood; tissue repertoires likely differ. Generally, estimated richness proved larger in naive subsets than it did in memory subsets.

Only one count was recorded for this clone. Its antigen remains unidentified. Data came from immunoSEQ multiplex PCR; TCRdb stores just in-frame clones and leaves some out. The sample lists some 240,000 clones; 60% to 80% were seen once. CDR3 length: 17 residues. Germline CDR1 is SGHDN and CDR2 is FVKESK. V dropped 4 bases and J dropped 2; count of bases not matched to a gene: 2. The authors divided CD4+ cells into CD45RA+ naive and CD45RA-negative memory subsets. This chain uses TRBV14 with TRBJ2-1; 16 nucleotides line up with TRBD2. Sequences were obtained from memory CD4+ T cells sorted from blood. Subset specified: CD45RA-negative fraction. This receptor was obtained from a man aged 30-40 years in good health. CDR3 nucleotides: TGTGCCAGCAGCCCGGGACTAGCGGGAGGGGCCTACAATGAGCAGTTCTTC. Translated, it gives CASSPGLAGGAYNEQFF. The variable domain in full, with the rest retrieved from reference TRBV14 and TRBJ2-1, is EAGVTQFPSHSVIEKGQTVTLRCDPISGHDNLYWYRRVMGKEIKFLLHFVKESKQDESGMPNNRFLAERTGGTYSTLKVQPAELEDSGVYFCASSPGLAGGAYNEQFFGPGTRLTVL.